What follows are 3 T cell receptor beta chains derived from one specimen sequenced in a study of CD8 T cells in ankylosing spondylitis. Via MiXCR, TCRdb re-called the 5' RACE reads, giving one row per CDR3 protein. In the table there are 250,000 or so distinct CDR3 sequences, 18% of which are singletons. The sample comprised blood, either unsorted or a sorted T cell fraction (not recorded which). These receptors all come from a male donor with ankylosing spondylitis or in good health (not recorded which).

The rearrangement joins TRBV5-5 to TRBJ2-7, with D hard to call. V was trimmed by 0 bases and J by 1 base, leaving 11 bases between them. Germline V gene lookup returns CDR1 SGHKS and CDR2 YYEKEE (reference sequence). The CDR3 length is 15 residues. The CDR3 DNA sequence: TGTGCCAGCAGCTTGGGTCGGACGCAGTCCTACGAGCAGTACTTC. This gives the protein CASSLGRTQSYEQYF. The full variable domain, rest sourced from reference TRBV5-5 and TRBJ2-7, is DAGVTQSPTHLIKTRGQQVTLRCSPISGHKSVSWYQQVLGQGPQFIFQYYEKEERGRGNFPDRFSARQFPNYSSELNVNALLLGDSALYLCASSLGRTQSYEQYFGPGTRLTVT.

The genes are TRBV23-1 and TRBJ2-1; 11 nucleotides line up with TRBD1. TRBV23-1 is marked as an open reading frame, function uncertain. The CDR3 covers 24 residues. J lost 0 bases, V lost 0 bases, and 22 bases had no gene match. The CDR3 DNA reads as TGCGCCAGCAGTCAATCGGAGGGACAGGGGGTGCTAGCTAGCGGGGTGAGCTCCTACAATGAGCAGTTCTTC. It is translated as CASSQSEGQGVLASGVSSYNEQFF.

This clonotype was detected a few times. The rearrangement uses TRBV12-3 or TRBV12-4 and TRBJ2-1; 7 bases fit TRBD2. V shed 5 bases, J shed 0 bases, and the junction held 4 bases outside the gene matches. This CDR3 has 15 amino acids. CDR3 sequence: CASSTLADSYNEQFF. The CDR3 DNA follows: TGTGCCAGCAGTACCCTAGCGGACTCCTACAATGAGCAGTTCTTC.